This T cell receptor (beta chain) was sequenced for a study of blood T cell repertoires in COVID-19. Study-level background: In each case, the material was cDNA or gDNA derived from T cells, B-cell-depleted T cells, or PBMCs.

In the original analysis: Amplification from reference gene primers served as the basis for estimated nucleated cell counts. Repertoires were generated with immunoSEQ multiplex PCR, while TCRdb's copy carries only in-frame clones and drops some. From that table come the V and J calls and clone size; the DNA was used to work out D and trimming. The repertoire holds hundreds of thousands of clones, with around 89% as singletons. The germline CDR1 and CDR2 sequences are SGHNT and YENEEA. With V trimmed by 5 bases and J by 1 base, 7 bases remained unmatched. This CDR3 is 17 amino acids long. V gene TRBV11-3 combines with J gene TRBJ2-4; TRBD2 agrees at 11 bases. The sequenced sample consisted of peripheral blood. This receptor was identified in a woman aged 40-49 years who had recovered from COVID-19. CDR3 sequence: CASSPGLAEGAKNIQYF. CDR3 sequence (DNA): TGTGCCAGCAGCCCGGGACTAGCGGAGGGGGCCAAAAACATTCAGTACTTC.